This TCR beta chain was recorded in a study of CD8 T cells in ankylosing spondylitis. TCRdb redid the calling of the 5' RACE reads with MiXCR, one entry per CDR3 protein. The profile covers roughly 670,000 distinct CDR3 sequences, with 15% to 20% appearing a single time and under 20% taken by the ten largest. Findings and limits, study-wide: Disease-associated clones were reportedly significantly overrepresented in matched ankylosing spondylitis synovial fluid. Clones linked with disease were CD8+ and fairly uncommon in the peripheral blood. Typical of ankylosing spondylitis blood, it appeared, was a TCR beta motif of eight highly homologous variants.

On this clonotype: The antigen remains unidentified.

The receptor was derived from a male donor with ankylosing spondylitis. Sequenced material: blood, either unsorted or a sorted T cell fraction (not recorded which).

The CDR3 nucleotides are TGTGCCAGCAGTGAGGGGGCGCTGACCGGGGAGCTGTTTTTT. This translates into CASSEGALTGELFF. This chain uses TRBV25-1 with TRBJ2-2; maybe TRBD1 (6 bases). CDR1 and CDR2 from the germline V gene are MGHDK and SYGVNS. Trimming took off 3 bases at V and 5 bases at J, with 10 bases between the two ends. The length of the CDR3 is 14 residues.